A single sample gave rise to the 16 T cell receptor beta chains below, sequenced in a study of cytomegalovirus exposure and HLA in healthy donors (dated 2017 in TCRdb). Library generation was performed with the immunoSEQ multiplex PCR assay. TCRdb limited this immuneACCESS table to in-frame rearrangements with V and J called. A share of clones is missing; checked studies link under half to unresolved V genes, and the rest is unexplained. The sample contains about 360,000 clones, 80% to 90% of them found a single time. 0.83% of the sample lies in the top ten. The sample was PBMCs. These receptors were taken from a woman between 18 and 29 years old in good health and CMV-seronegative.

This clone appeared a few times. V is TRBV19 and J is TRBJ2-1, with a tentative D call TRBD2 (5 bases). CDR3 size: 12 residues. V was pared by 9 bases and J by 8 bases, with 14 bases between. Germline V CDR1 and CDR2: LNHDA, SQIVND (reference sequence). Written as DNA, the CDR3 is TGTGCCAGCCGTCGGGGAAGGGATGAGCAGTTCTTC. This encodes CASRRGRDEQFF.

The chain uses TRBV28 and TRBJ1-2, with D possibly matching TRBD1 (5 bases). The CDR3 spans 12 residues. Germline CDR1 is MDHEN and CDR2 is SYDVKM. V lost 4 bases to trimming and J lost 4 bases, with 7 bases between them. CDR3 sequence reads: CASSSTVYGYTF. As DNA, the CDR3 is TGTGCCAGCAGTTCGACAGTCTATGGCTACACCTTC.

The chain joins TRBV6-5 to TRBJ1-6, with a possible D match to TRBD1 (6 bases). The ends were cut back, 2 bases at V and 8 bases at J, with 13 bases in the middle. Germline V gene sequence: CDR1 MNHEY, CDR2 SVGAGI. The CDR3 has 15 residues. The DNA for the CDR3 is TGTGCCAGCAGTTACAGTGGGGACATTGATTCACCCCTCCACTTT. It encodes CASSYSGDIDSPLHF.

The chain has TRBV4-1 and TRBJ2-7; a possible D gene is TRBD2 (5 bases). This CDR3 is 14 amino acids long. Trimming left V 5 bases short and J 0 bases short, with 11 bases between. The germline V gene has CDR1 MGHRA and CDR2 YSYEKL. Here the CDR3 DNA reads TGCGCCAGCAGCGGGGAGCGGTCCTCCTACGAGCAGTACTTC. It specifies CASSGERSSYEQYF.

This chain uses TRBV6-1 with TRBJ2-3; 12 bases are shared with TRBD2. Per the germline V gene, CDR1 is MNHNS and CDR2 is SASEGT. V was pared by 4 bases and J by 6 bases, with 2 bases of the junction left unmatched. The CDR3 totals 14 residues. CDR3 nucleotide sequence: TGTGCCAGCAGTGGGCTAGCGGGGGGGGATACGCAGTATTTT. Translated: CASSGLAGGDTQYF.

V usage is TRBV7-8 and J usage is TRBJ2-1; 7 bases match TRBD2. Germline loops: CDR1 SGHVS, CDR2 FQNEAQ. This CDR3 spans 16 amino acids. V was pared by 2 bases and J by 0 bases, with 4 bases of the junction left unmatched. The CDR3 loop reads CASSLMGGSSYNEQFF. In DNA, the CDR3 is TGTGCCAGCAGCTTAATGGGCGGGAGCTCCTACAATGAGCAGTTCTTC. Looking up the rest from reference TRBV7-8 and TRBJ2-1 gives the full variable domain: GAGVSQSPRYKVAKRGQDVALRCDPISGHVSLFWYQQALGQGPEFLTYFQNEAQLDKSGLPSDRFFAERPEGSVSTLKIQRTQQEDSAVYLCASSLMGGSSYNEQFFGPGTRLTVL.

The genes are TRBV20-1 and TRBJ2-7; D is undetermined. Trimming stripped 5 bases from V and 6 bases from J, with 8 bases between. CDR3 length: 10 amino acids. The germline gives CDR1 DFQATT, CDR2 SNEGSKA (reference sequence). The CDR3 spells CSAVFGEQYF. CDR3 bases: TGCAGTGCTGTATTCGGCGAGCAGTACTTC.

This chain's CDR3 is CSVGGLSSTDTQYF. CDR3 coding DNA: TGCAGCGTTGGGGGGCTTAGTAGCACAGATACGCAGTATTTT. The J gene is TRBJ2-3, the V gene TRBV29-1; tentatively, D is TRBD1 (6 bases). V dropped 4 bases and J dropped 0 bases, with 11 bases sitting between them. The V gene's germline CDR1 is SQVTM and CDR2 ANQGSEA. CDR3 size: 14 residues.

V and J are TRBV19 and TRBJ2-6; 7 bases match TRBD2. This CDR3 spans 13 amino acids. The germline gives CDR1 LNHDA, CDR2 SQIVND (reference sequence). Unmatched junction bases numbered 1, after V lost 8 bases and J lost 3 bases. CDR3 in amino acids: CASSGGGANVLTF. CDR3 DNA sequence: TGTGCCAGTTCGGGAGGTGGGGCCAACGTCCTGACTTTC. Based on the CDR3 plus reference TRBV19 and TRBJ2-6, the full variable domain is DGGITQSPKYLFRKEGQNVTLSCEQNLNHDAMYWYRQDPGQGLRLIYYSQIVNDFQKGDIAEGYSVSREKKESFPLTVTSAQKNPTAFYLCASSGGGANVLTFGAGSRLTVL.

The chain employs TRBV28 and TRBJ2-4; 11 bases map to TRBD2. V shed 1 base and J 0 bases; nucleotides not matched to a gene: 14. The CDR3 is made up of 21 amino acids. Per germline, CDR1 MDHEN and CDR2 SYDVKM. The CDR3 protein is CASSLFGGGTSGRLAKNIQYF. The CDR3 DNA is TGTGCCAGCAGTTTATTCGGGGGAGGGACTAGCGGTAGATTAGCCAAAAACATTCAGTACTTC. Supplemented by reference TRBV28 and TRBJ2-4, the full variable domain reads DVKVTQSSRYLVKRTGEKVFLECVQDMDHENMFWYRQDPGLGLRLIYFSYDVKMKEKGDIPEGYSVSREKKERFSLILESASTNQTSMYLCASSLFGGGTSGRLAKNIQYFGAGTRLSVL.

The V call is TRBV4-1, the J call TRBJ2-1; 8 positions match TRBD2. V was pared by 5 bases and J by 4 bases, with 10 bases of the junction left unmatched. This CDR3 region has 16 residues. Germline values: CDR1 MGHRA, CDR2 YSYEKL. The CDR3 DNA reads TGCGCCAGCAGCGCGGGAGGCAAGTCCCCGTACAATGAGCAGTTCTTC. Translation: CASSAGGKSPYNEQFF.

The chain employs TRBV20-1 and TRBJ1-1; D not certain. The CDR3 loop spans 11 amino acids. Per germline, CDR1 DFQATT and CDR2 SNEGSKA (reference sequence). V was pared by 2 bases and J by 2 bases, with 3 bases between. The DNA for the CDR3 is TGCAGTGCTAGATCAAACACTGAAGCTTTCTTT. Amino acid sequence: CSARSNTEAFF.

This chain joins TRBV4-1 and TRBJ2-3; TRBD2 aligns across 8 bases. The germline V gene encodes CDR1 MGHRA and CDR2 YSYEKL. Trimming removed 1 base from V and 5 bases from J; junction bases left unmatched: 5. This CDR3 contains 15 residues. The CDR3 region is CASSQGGTSRDTQYF. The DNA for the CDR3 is TGCGCCAGCAGCCAAGGGGGGACTAGTCGAGATACGCAGTATTTT.

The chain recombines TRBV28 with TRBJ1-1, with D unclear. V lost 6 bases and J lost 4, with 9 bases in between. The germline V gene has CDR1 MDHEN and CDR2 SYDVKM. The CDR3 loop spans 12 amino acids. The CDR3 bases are TGTGCCAGCAGCAGGCCTCCCACTGAAGCTTTCTTT. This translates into CASSRPPTEAFF.

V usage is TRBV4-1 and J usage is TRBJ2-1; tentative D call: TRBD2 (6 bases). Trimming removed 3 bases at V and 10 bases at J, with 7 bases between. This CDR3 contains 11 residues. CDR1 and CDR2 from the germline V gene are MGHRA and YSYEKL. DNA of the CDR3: TGCGCCAGCAGCCATGGGGGGGAGCAGTTCTTC. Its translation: CASSHGGEQFF.

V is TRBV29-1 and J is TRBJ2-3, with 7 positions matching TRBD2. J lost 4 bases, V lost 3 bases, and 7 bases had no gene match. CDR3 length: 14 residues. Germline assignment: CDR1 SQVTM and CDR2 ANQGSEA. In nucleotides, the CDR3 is TGCAGCGTTGATCTGGCGGGAGTGGCAGATACGCAGTATTTT. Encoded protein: CSVDLAGVADTQYF.